The rows below give T cell receptor beta chains drawn from one sample of a study of blood T cell repertoires in COVID-19. The assay was immunoSEQ multiplex PCR, and TCRdb's table has in-frame clones only and misses some. Found here are about 80,000 clones, over 75% of them singletons; the top ten hold about 12%. Source material: peripheral blood. The receptors here all came from a man older than 75 with acute or convalescent COVID-19. Each CDR3 is given with its conserved first and last residue. The D gene is left open where the match is weak. Rows may omit the clone size; those that give it use once, few, many or a size class.

D gene	V gene	clone size	J gene	CDR3 protein	CDR3 DNA
TRBD1	TRBV6-6	.	TRBJ2-5	CASSSPDRGGPAQYF	TGTGCCAGCAGTTCCCCGGACAGGGGGGGTCCGGCCCAGTACTTC
TRBD1	TRBV5-6	.	TRBJ2-4	CASSLYTGGHNIQYF	TGTGCCAGCAGCCTGTATACAGGGGGCCATAACATTCAGTACTTC
TRBD1	TRBV3-1/TRBV3-2	.	TRBJ1-6	CASSQGPQGGKGSPLHF	TGTGCCAGCAGCCAAGGCCCACAGGGGGGAAAAGGATCACCCCTCCACTTT
TRBD2	TRBV3-1/TRBV3-2	.	TRBJ2-3	CASRKRGANTDTQYF	TGTGCCAGCAGGAAGCGGGGGGCAAACACAGATACGCAGTATTTT
TRBD2	TRBV4-1	.	TRBJ2-5	CASSRLAGGRQTQYF	TGCGCCAGCAGCCGGCTAGCGGGGGGGAGACAGACCCAGTACTTC
.	TRBV27	.	TRBJ1-2	CASRMQGLDGYTF	TGTGCCAGCAGAATGCAGGGGTTGGATGGCTACACCTTC
TRBD2	TRBV27	.	TRBJ2-7	CASGRTSGAHEQYF	TGTGCCAGCGGCAGGACTAGCGGGGCCCACGAGCAGTACTTC
.	TRBV19	.	TRBJ2-3	CASSMSWQGTDTQYF	TGTGCCAGTAGTATGTCGTGGCAGGGTACAGATACGCAGTATTTT
TRBD1	TRBV5-1	.	TRBJ2-1	CASSVRTGGSRHSHNEQFF	TGCGCCAGCAGCGTCCGGACAGGGGGCTCACGGCATAGCCACAATGAGCAGTTCTTC
.	TRBV7-9	.	TRBJ1-1	CASSLGPDRKNTEAFF	TGTGCCAGCAGCTTGGGCCCGGACAGAAAGAACACTGAAGCTTTCTTT
TRBD1	TRBV5-6	.	TRBJ2-7	CASSRHRGQLSTYEQYF	TGTGCCAGCAGCAGACACAGGGGGCAGCTTTCGACTTACGAGCAGTACTTC
.	TRBV4-1	.	TRBJ1-4	CASSQDGAGNEKLFF	TGCGCCAGCAGCCAAGATGGGGCCGGGAATGAAAAACTGTTTTTT
.	TRBV19	.	TRBJ1-5	CASSIDPRARVQPQHF	TGTGCCAGTAGTATAGATCCCAGGGCACGGGTTCAGCCCCAGCATTTT
.	TRBV5-5	once	TRBJ2-3	CASSPGQTGADTQYF	TGTGCCAGCAGCCCGGGCCAGACGGGGGCAGATACGCAGTATTTT
TRBD1	TRBV7-3	.	TRBJ1-1	CASSLTATGVVVGTEAFF	TGTGCCAGCAGCCTCACTGCGACAGGGGTTGTCGTTGGCACTGAAGCTTTCTTT
.	TRBV19	.	TRBJ2-5	CASSMRTNHWARAVQETQYF	TGTGCCAGTAGTATGCGGACGAACCATTGGGCCCGAGCGGTCCAAGAGACCCAGTACTTC
.	TRBV19	.	TRBJ1-4	CASSIIRSVGATNEKLFF	TGTGCCAGTAGTATAATCAGGTCGGTGGGAGCAACTAATGAAAAACTGTTTTTT
TRBD1	TRBV30	.	TRBJ2-7	CAWSTGGSYEQYF	TGTGCCTGGAGTACAGGGGGATCCTACGAGCAGTACTTC
.	TRBV9	.	TRBJ2-1	CASTQPPGNEQFF	TGTGCCAGCACTCAACCCCCAGGGAACGAGCAGTTCTTC
TRBD1	TRBV3-1/TRBV3-2	.	TRBJ1-1	CASSQKTGRNTEAFF	TGTGCCAGCAGCCAAAAGACAGGGAGGAACACTGAAGCTTTCTTT
.	TRBV11-2	.	TRBJ1-4	CASSLYSTNEKLFF	TGTGCCAGCAGCTTATATTCAACTAATGAAAAACTGTTTTTT
TRBD2	TRBV9	.	TRBJ2-5	CASSVYAGGLQETQYF	TGTGCCAGCAGCGTATACGCGGGGGGACTCCAAGAGACCCAGTACTTC
.	TRBV18	once	TRBJ2-7	CASSPETTSYEQYF	TGTGCCAGCTCACCCGAGACAACGAGTTACGAGCAGTACTTC
.	TRBV19	.	TRBJ1-1	CASKSTANTEAFF	TGTGCCAGTAAGTCGACAGCGAACACTGAAGCTTTCTTT
TRBD1	TRBV5-4	.	TRBJ1-4	CASSLRQGPEKLFF	TGTGCCAGCAGCCTACGACAGGGTCCCGAAAAACTGTTTTTT
.	TRBV19	.	TRBJ2-1	CASSIAGNEQFF	TGTGCCAGTAGTATAGCAGGGAATGAGCAGTTCTTC
.	TRBV3-1/TRBV3-2	.	TRBJ1-5	CASSRTYNQPQHF	TGTGCCAGCAGCCGGACTTACAATCAGCCCCAGCATTTT
TRBD1	TRBV9	.	TRBJ1-1	CASSPTGQRNTEAFF	TGTGCCAGCAGCCCAACGGGACAGAGGAACACTGAAGCTTTCTTT
.	TRBV4-1	.	TRBJ2-3	CASSLTKWQTDTQYF	TGCGCCAGCAGCCTGACTAAGTGGCAGACAGATACGCAGTATTTT
.	TRBV6-5	few	TRBJ1-2	CAINDVRSPGVGYTF	TGTGCCATCAACGATGTCAGGTCCCCGGGGGTTGGCTACACCTTC
TRBD1	TRBV5-1	.	TRBJ2-2	CASMDRGRVGELFF	TGCGCCAGCATGGACAGGGGGCGAGTCGGGGAGCTGTTTTTT